Listed below are T cell receptor beta chains from one sample, sequenced in a study of blood T cell repertoires in COVID-19. Only in-frame clones appear in the TCRdb table, and some are missing; sequencing was by immunoSEQ multiplex PCR. This repertoire shows 110,000 or so clones, 85% to 90% found once; its top ten account for less than 1.5%. The sequencing input was peripheral blood. These receptors were taken from a human donor in a cohort sampled during active COVID-19. Both conserved end residues are part of each CDR3. Fields, in order: D gene, V gene, clone size, J gene, CDR3 protein, CDR3 DNA. A D gene is named only where the DNA matches it firmly. Size is stated for part of the rows, as once, few or many counts, or as a class when the clone is expanded.

>-|TRBV3-1/TRBV3-2|once|TRBJ2-3
CASSPLLAGRTGTDTQYF
TGTGCCAGCAGCCCACTGTTGGCAGGGCGAACTGGCACAGATACGCAGTATTTT
>-|TRBV28|-|TRBJ1-1
CASSLVGARTEAFF
TGTGCCAGCAGTTTGGTTGGGGCGCGCACTGAAGCTTTCTTT
>TRBD1|TRBV18|-|TRBJ2-2
CASSPRGTGANTGELFF
TGTGCCAGCTCACCACGGGGGACAGGGGCGAACACCGGGGAGCTGTTTTTT
>-|TRBV5-4|-|TRBJ1-2
CASSLVRNYGYTF
TGTGCCAGCAGCTTGGTTCGGAACTATGGCTACACCTTC
>-|TRBV6-5|-|TRBJ1-1
CASRDRTVYAEAFF
TGTGCCAGCAGGGACAGAACAGTGTACGCTGAAGCTTTCTTT
>TRBD1|TRBV10-3|-|TRBJ2-7
CAISESGQNNYEQYF
TGTGCCATCAGTGAGTCGGGACAGAATAACTACGAGCAGTACTTC
>-|TRBV6-5|-|TRBJ1-2
CASSIARGGNYGYTF
TGTGCCAGCAGTATAGCCCGGGGGGGGAACTATGGCTACACCTTC
>-|TRBV15|-|TRBJ2-7
CATSPGVQQYF
TGTGCCACCAGCCCGGGGGTCCAGCAGTACTTC
>TRBD1|TRBV24-1|-|TRBJ1-1
CATSDWVGQEAFF
TGTGCCACCAGTGATTGGGTGGGACAGGAAGCTTTCTTT
>-|TRBV7-8|-|TRBJ2-5
CASSLAAGLKTQYF
TGTGCCAGCAGCTTAGCGGCAGGGCTGAAGACCCAGTACTTC
>TRBD2|TRBV28|-|TRBJ2-7
CASTQYGEKLADYEQYF
TGTGCCAGCACCCAATATGGGGAAAAACTAGCGGATTACGAGCAGTACTTC